This TCR beta chain was identified in a study of cytomegalovirus exposure and HLA in healthy donors (dated by TCRdb to 2016 to 2017). Regarding the complete study: An earlier analysis of roughly 570 of the donors reported about 280 Gb of sequence data and 117 million unique TCR beta sequences obtained from some 200 million T cells. Every discovery cohort repertoire had been produced on one sequencing platform. Donor age, sex, ethnicity and CMV serostatus were compiled alongside the repertoire data. An early release that covered some 640 HLA-typed donors contained about 300 gigabases of sequencing data and 80 million or so unique TCR sequences. To study patterns of TCR occurrence, a later analysis re-analyzed previously published TCR beta repertoires from around 700 donors and added high-resolution HLA genotyping. High-throughput TCR immunosequencing, statistical association of individual TCRs with disease status, and machine learning were combined to predict cytomegalovirus infection status. Typing coverage differed by locus: A, B, C, DRB1 and DQB1 were typed in roughly 620-630 donors, DQA1 in approximately 520, DPA1 in some 600, and DPB1 in approximately 450. Roughly 5 DR-DQ haplotypes were handled as single units for association and clustering, since linkage in the cohort was strong. The study aimed to test whether cataloging public T cell receptors could reveal signatures of past pathogen exposure. Along with the approximately 700-subject first cohort, a separate validation cohort of more than 90 different subjects was used. Using immunosequencing, the study profiled T cell repertoires from around 670 subjects and related those repertoires to cytomegalovirus serostatus. Rather than using new phenotypic data, the later analysis identified candidate immune exposures from TCR beta sequences and from how often those sequences occurred across donors. Genome-wide SNP genotypes for about 60% of the roughly 670 donors were used in a later genetic analysis, which treated that subset as a discovery cohort. Across about 370 genotyped donors of the cohort, an average of about 240,000 unique TCR beta nucleotide sequences per donor were sequenced, and approximately 19% of those sequences were non-productive. HLA typing included class I and class II loci at four-digit resolution. An earlier analysis of about 600 of the donors used high-throughput TCR beta sequencing to judge whether each TCR beta V gene segment behaved as functional or pseudogenic. The genetic ancestry cluster associated with self-reported Caucasian donors included roughly four fifths of the roughly 390 genotyped donors.

Worth noting for this clone: Its antigen remains unidentified. Per-base quality was not reported, and no clone a single base away is much larger than it.

The cohort comprised more than 550 healthy bone marrow donors. At the time of sampling, all cohort members were nominally healthy, though unrecorded immune exposures were likely present. The donor tested CMV seronegative, placing the donor among the 350 to 400 seronegative members of the cohort. A peripheral blood sample was collected from each donor, and TCR beta sequencing was performed on peripheral blood mononuclear cells. Genomic DNA extraction from the blood cell samples was performed with the Qiagen DNeasy Blood Extraction Kit. Library construction relied on the immunoSEQ multiplex PCR assay. For the multiplex PCR, a mixture combining 60 forward primers for TCR Vbeta segments and 13 reverse primers for TCR Jbeta segments was used. A multiplex PCR assay on genomic DNA amplified the CDR3 region of rearranged TCR beta genes. The amplified TCR beta libraries were sequenced on the Illumina HiSeq System as 87-base-pair reads. As for the original processing: Across the 670 or so repertoires, a later analysis counted 80 million or so unique TCR beta chains, 8.5 million to 12 million of which were shared by at least two donors. Raw reads were error-corrected and collapsed into unique sequences with a nearest-neighbor algorithm that merged closely related sequences to remove PCR and sequencing errors. Alignment of CDR3 sequences to IMGT reference sequences was used to assign V, D and J gene segments. For a sequence to be retained, at least a six-nucleotide match to both a V gene segment and a J gene segment was required. Rearrangements were called productive when the CDR3 lacked stop codons and stayed in frame with V and J; all others were non-productive. CDR3 was defined according to IMGT convention as the region running from the second conserved V-encoded cysteine to the conserved J-encoded phenylalanine. In an earlier analysis of 587 of the donors, sequences lacking an unambiguous match to a single V gene segment were excluded. An earlier analysis of around 600 of the donors classified V segments as functional when productive rearrangements were above 56.7% and as segregating when the standard deviation between donors was above 5%. A statistical classification framework was developed to diagnose cytomegalovirus status using the catalog of TCR beta chain sequences. In a later analysis, TCR nucleotide sequences were compared against IMGT/GENE-DB human TR gene sequences so that V and J genes could be assigned. Using the TCRdist pipeline, a later analysis assigned CDR3 sequences along with most-parsimonious VDJ recombination scenarios. In a later analysis, each TCR beta chain was defined by its CDR3 amino acid sequence together with its V-gene family, and reads lacking a unique V-gene family were excluded. In a later analysis, fewer than 600 highly shared, low-generation-probability nucleotide sequences were removed to address suspected cross-contamination and a sequencing artifact. For each public chain, a later analysis derived a clonal expansion index from normalized ranks of inferred template counts within each repertoire. Generation probabilities in a later analysis came from a VDJ recombination model fitted to out-of-frame rearrangements, and those results were checked against IGoR. A later analysis scored TCR-TCR, TCR-HLA and TCR-CMV co-occurrence with hypergeometric tests, applying a repertoire-size bias correction to TCR pairs. False discovery rates were estimated in a later analysis by permuting HLA or CMV assignments 20 times. A later analysis grouped co-occurring TCRs with DBSCAN, adding TCRdist sequence similarity when clustering within HLA-allele-positive subsets. Repertoires with fewer than 30,000 or more than 120,000 public chains were left out of co-occurrence clustering, as were roughly five repertoires with anomalous nucleotide sharing. TCRdb retrieved this table from immuneACCESS and kept in-frame rearrangements only. Not all clones are present; in checked studies, unresolved V genes account for under half, and no reason is known for the remainder. V and J calls and clone size come straight from that table; D and trimming were deduced from the DNA. This sample holds fewer than 350,000 clones; roughly 89% were observed only once. The ten largest clones capture roughly 2.1% of the sample.

Overall study results and their limits: Because HLA typing was unavailable for some donors at each locus, only the typed subset was used in association tests. In a later genetic analysis, fewer N-insertions in productive TCRs were reported among donors in an Asian-associated ancestry cluster than the roughly 700-donor mean. In a later analysis, around 15,000 TCR beta sequences were associated with specific HLA alleles at a false discovery rate of 0.05. In vitro tests confirmed that a few of the cytomegalovirus-associated TCR beta chains recognize cytomegalovirus antigens. In a later analysis, most CMV-associated TCR beta chains were found to appear HLA-restricted, with HLA associations seemingly driven largely by CMV exposure. Correlated functional status among segregating V segments might be attributable to linkage disequilibrium, but an unknown experimental factor could not be ruled out. For the cohort, immune exposure information was limited to CMV serostatus. A further reported finding was that TCR beta sequences accurately predicted the HLA-A and HLA-B alleles for most subjects in the first cohort. This cohort had only TCR beta chains sequenced, and the lack of alpha or paired-chain data limited which features could be detected. Several of the top co-occurrence clusters appeared to be linked to parvovirus B19, influenza, CMV and Epstein-Barr virus, according to a later analysis. The sequencing pipeline was judged likely to have produced a cluster of highly shared sequence variants as a technical artifact. Compared with equally common non-associated chains, HLA-associated TCR beta chains in a later analysis were more clonally expanded and had lower generation probabilities. Roughly uniform sequencing depth across donors was assumed in presence/absence analyses, although this assumption may not hold. Most TCR sequences were observed very rarely across donors, whereas some public TCRs were present in many individuals. In both the original and validation cohorts, the classifier was reported to diagnose cytomegalovirus status with high specificity and sensitivity. The authors suggested that the approach could potentially be extended to other disease states and immunological phenotypes. Assigning TCR associations to individual alleles was difficult when HLA alleles, especially DR and DQ, strongly co-occurred. An earlier analysis of some 590 of the donors showed that most TCR beta V segments appeared in productive rearrangements either about 87% or about 30% of the time, which broadly matched IMGT annotations. Because counts were too low, about 18 rarely observed V segments, including chromosome 9 orphons, were excluded from the earlier analysis of a few hundred of the donors. V-gene and J-gene trimming of TCR beta chains was associated with a missense DCLRE1C variant in a later genetic analysis, and the association was replicated in an independent cohort. A later analysis found that TCR association rates varied across HLA loci, with DRB1 alleles showing the most associated TCRs and HLA-C alleles the fewest. The study listed 164 TCR beta chains as associated with cytomegalovirus.

The clonotype comes from a woman younger than 35 in good health and CMV-seronegative. The sample was PBMCs.

The CDR3 sequence is CASSLLTGVREQYF. The bases read TGTGCCAGCAGCTTGTTAACGGGGGTGAGGGAGCAGTACTTC. This chain joins TRBV7-8 to TRBJ2-7; 6 matching bases give a weak D call of TRBD2. The V end loses 3 bases and the J end loses 7 bases, and a stretch of 16 bases separates them. The CDR3 runs 14 amino acids, cysteine and phenylalanine included. Of all the DNA, just the CDR3 is kept, 42 bases in frame from base 1. CDR1 and CDR2 were assigned from the germline V gene as SGHVS and FQNEAQ.